This T cell receptor (beta chain) was sequenced in a study of regulatory T cells in long-lasting Graves disease. Broader study findings: TRBV28, TRBJ1-2 and TRBJ2-5 were segments that persistent disease favored. Lower TCR diversity characterized persistent Graves' patients relative to newly diagnosed patients. A greater number of public clonotypes (roughly 2,800) was shared by persistent patients than by new patients (over 900).

CDR3-region Arm-PCR and iRepertoire HTBI primers produced the TCR beta libraries. TCRdb independently ran MiXCR on the multiplex PCR reads; one entry per CDR3 protein. The sample yields approximately 400,000 distinct CDR3 sequences, roughly a sixth seen once. With regard to this clonotype: Its target is not known.

Time point meaning: newly diagnosed GD, antithyroid drugs for less than 3 months. Researchers made the TCR library from RNA that was extracted from PBMCs. The germline gives CDR1 SEHNR, CDR2 FQNEAQ (reference sequence). The CDR3 has 15 residues. J was trimmed by 2 bases and V by 5 bases; bases with no gene match: 5. The sample consisted of peripheral blood mononuclear cells (PBMCs), taken at new diagnosis, from a patient treated with antithyroid drugs. The V gene is TRBV7-9, the J gene TRBJ2-1; TRBD2 matches 8 bases. This receptor was taken from a female donor with Graves disease. CDR3 sequence (DNA): TGTGCCAGCAGCGCACTAGCGGCCGCCTACAATGAGCAGTTCTTC. Encoded protein: CASSALAAAYNEQFF. The entire variable domain, with the rest obtained from reference TRBV7-9 and TRBJ2-1, is as follows: DTGVSQNPRHKITKRGQNVTFRCDPISEHNRLYWYRQTLGQGPEFLTYFQNEAQLEKSRLLSDRFSAERPKGSFSTLEIQRTEQGDSAMYLCASSALAAAYNEQFFGPGTRLTVL.